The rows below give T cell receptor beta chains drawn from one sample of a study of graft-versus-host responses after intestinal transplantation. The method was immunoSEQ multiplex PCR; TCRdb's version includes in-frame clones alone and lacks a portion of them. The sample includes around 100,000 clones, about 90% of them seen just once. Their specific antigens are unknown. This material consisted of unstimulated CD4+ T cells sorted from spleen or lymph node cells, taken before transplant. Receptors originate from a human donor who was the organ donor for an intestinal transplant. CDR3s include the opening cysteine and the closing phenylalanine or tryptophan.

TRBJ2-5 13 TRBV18 CASSPTVGETQYF
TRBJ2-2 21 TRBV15 CATSRGIRSKSVGGNTGELFF
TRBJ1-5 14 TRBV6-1 CASSEVEGRIPQHF
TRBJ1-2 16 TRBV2 CASSEDYLDRNYGYTF
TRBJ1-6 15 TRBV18 CASSPGAGINSPLHF
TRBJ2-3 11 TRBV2 CASRSGDTQYF
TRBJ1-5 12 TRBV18 CASSPKTGPQHF
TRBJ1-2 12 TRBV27 CASSPMGYGYTF
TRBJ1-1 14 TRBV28 CASSLGMSVTEAFF
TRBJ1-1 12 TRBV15 CATSRVQAEAFF
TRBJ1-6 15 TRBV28 CASSLPQGSSSPLHF
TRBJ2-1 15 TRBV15 CATSSGQGAYNEQFF
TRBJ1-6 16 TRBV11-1 CASSPSTGTGGSPLHF
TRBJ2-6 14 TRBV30 CAWSGLSGANVLTF
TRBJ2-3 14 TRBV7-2 CASSLLVAPDTQYF
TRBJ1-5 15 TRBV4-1 CASSNTGTGDQPQHF
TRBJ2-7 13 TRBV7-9 CASSGGLNYEQYF
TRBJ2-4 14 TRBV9 CASSGGEAKNIQYF
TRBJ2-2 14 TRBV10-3 CAIRREGYTGELFF
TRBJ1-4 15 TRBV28 CASSIRQGTNEKLFF
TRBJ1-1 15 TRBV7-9 CASSFSAGADTEAFF
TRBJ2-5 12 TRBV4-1 CASSQNEETQYF
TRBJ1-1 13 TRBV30 CAWNPAGNTEAFF
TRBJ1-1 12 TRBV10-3 CAISEGAAGAFF
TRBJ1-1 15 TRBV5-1 CASTYRDRVSTEAFF
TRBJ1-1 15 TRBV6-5 CASSYSLGQNTEAFF
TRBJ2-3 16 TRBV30 CAWSAPGGAYTDTQYF